This T cell receptor (beta chain) comes out of a study of blood T cell repertoires in COVID-19. Germline CDR1 and CDR2: LNHDA and SQIVND (reference sequence). Trimming left V 1 base short and J 4 bases short, with 8 bases between. The CDR3 runs 14 residues. Sequencing used immunoSEQ multiplex PCR; TCRdb keeps in-frame clones, though not all of them. The table has fewer than 250,000 clones, approximately 85% seen once; the top ten hold 4.5% to 5.5%. The sequence was collected from a woman between 65 and 79 years old with active or convalescent COVID-19. The sample consisted of peripheral blood. The chain is built from TRBV19 and TRBJ2-1; D is perhaps TRBD2 (6 bases). The CDR3 loop is CASSIGAGYNEQFF. CDR3 sequence (DNA): TGTGCCAGTAGTATAGGCGCGGGATACAATGAGCAGTTCTTC.